What follows are 13 T cell receptor beta chains derived from one specimen sequenced in a study of T cells after yellow fever vaccination. TCRdb reprocessed the 5' RACE reads with MiXCR, giving one entry per CDR3 protein. This table holds 450,000 to 550,000 distinct CDR3 sequences, 20% to 25% found once. The specimen was PBMCs, collected 20 to 25 days after the first yellow fever vaccination. These receptors came from a man aged 18 to 30 who received the YFV17D yellow fever vaccine.

This clonotype was picked up a small number of times. The rearrangement joins TRBV7-9 to TRBJ2-3; maybe TRBD2 (6 bases). This CDR3 spans 14 amino acids. The V gene lost 4 bases and the J gene lost 4 bases, with 12 bases spanning the gap. CDR1 SEHNR and CDR2 FQNEAQ come from the germline V gene (reference sequence). The CDR3 DNA reads as TGTGCCAGCAGCTCAATGACTAGTTCAGATACGCAGTATTTT. It encodes CASSSMTSSDTQYF.

This chain uses TRBV7-2 with TRBJ1-6, with a possible D match to TRBD1 (5 bases). Germline V gene lookup returns CDR1 SGHTA and CDR2 FQGNSA. The CDR3 contains 15 residues. Trimming left V 5 bases short and J 7 bases short, with 15 bases between. The chain's CDR3 is CASSEEQGGNSPLHF. CDR3 nucleotide sequence: TGTGCCAGCAGCGAGGAGCAGGGTGGAAATTCACCCCTCCACTTT. The variable domain in full, completed from reference TRBV7-2 and TRBJ1-6, reads GAGVSQSPSNKVTEKGKDVELRCDPISGHTALYWYRQSLGQGLEFLIYFQGNSAPDKSGLPSDRFSAERTGGSVSTLTIQRTQQEDSAVYLCASSEEQGGNSPLHFGNGTRLTVT.

This chain links TRBV20-1 with TRBJ1-2; no clear D gene. In germline, CDR1 is DFQATT, CDR2 SNEGSKA (reference sequence). Trimming removed 3 bases at V and 4 bases at J, with 6 bases between. There are 11 residues in the CDR3. CDR3 sequence reads: CSASSGYGYTF. DNA for the CDR3: TGCAGTGCTAGTTCAGGCTATGGCTACACCTTC.

This clonotype turned up a few times. The chain combines TRBV7-3 with TRBJ2-3; tentatively, D is TRBD1 or TRBD2 (6 bases each). Germline-derived CDR1 and CDR2 are SGHTA and FQGTGA. Trimming removed 2 bases at V and 5 bases at J, with 17 bases between. This CDR3 has 16 residues. For the CDR3, the DNA is TGTGCCAGCAGCTTATCCACGGGGGCTCAGGAAGATACGCAGTATTTT. It encodes CASSLSTGAQEDTQYF.

This clonotype was seen only a few times. This rearrangement joins TRBV27 to TRBJ2-3; TRBD1 matches 7 bases. Trimming removed 7 bases from V and 6 bases from J; junction bases left unmatched: 7. This CDR3 contains 13 residues. CDR1 MNHEY and CDR2 SMNVEV come from the germline V gene (reference sequence). The CDR3 here is CASTGTDQDTQYF. In DNA form, the CDR3 reads TGTGCCAGCACCGGGACAGACCAGGATACGCAGTATTTT.

This clonotype was recorded a few times. The rearrangement joins TRBV20-1 to TRBJ2-7; 10 nucleotides match TRBD2. CDR1 is DFQATT, CDR2 SNEGSKA, per germline (reference sequence). The CDR3 consists of 14 residues. The J segment lost 7 bases and the V segment lost 2 bases, leaving 8 bases of the junction unmatched. The CDR3 protein is CSARPGLAGVEQYV. The CDR3 region has the DNA TGCAGTGCTAGACCGGGCCTAGCGGGGGTTGAGCAGTACGTC.

V and J are TRBV5-1 and TRBJ1-4; tentatively, D is TRBD1 (5 bases). Germline V gene data show CDR1 as SGHRS and CDR2 as YFSETQ. CDR3 length equals 15 residues. Trimming removed 1 base from V and 8 bases from J, with 15 bases in between. The CDR3 sequence: CASSLIGTAGEKLFF. The CDR3 bases are TGCGCCAGCAGCTTGATCGGGACGGCGGGAGAAAAACTGTTTTTT.

This clonotype occurred a few times. This chain uses TRBV18 with TRBJ2-7; 7 nucleotides match TRBD1. CDR1 and CDR2 (germline): KGHSH, LQKENI. Trimming at V came to 3 bases and at J to 13 bases, leaving 12 bases not matched to a gene. This CDR3 is 13 amino acids long. CDR3 sequence reads: CASSPSGTESPYF. In DNA, the CDR3 is TGTGCCAGCTCACCGTCCGGGACAGAGAGTCCATACTTC.

This clonotype was seen a handful of times. The V call is TRBV3-1, the J call TRBJ2-2, with 7 positions matching TRBD1. This CDR3 spans 16 amino acids. Unmatched junction bases numbered 9, after V lost 4 bases and J lost 4 bases. Germline V CDR1 and CDR2: LGHDT, YNNKEL (reference sequence). The CDR3 region has the DNA TGTGCCAGCAGCCGGAACAGGGGCAGCGGCACCGGGGAGCTGTTTTTT. The encoded protein is CASSRNRGSGTGELFF.

The chain uses TRBV30 and TRBJ1-4, with D hard to call. V was cut by 0 bases and J by 8 bases, with 13 bases left in between. The CDR3 loop spans 14 amino acids. Germline CDR1 reads GTSNPN; CDR2 reads SVGIG (reference sequence). Here the CDR3 reads CAWSVRLRGEKLFF. CDR3 sequence (DNA): TGTGCCTGGAGTGTACGATTACGCGGGGAAAAACTGTTTTTT.

Only a few counts were recorded for this clonotype. The gene calls are TRBV7-3 and TRBJ1-2, with unresolved D. This CDR3 is built from 12 residues. Germline V gene lookup returns CDR1 SGHTA and CDR2 FQGTGA. Trimming pared 5 bases from V and 1 base from J, leaving 5 bases between. The CDR3 DNA is TGTGCCAGCAGCCCCCTTAACTATGGCTACACCTTC. It is translated as CASSPLNYGYTF.

There are a few counts of this clonotype. This chain connects TRBV20-1 to TRBJ1-1, with D unresolved. Looked up from germline, CDR1 is DFQATT and CDR2 is SNEGSKA (reference sequence). Trimming removed 1 base from V and 1 base from J, with 16 bases in between. The CDR3 spans 16 residues. The CDR3 region is CSARVAGRGGNTEAFF. CDR3 nucleotides: TGCAGTGCTAGAGTTGCGGGAAGAGGAGGGAACACTGAAGCTTTCTTT.

This clonotype was detected a few times. CDR3 bases: TGTGCCAGCAGCGCGACCGGGACTACCATGGTTTATGGCTACACCTTC. Protein sequence: CASSATGTTMVYGYTF. This rearrangement joins TRBV9 to TRBJ1-2; tentatively, D is TRBD1 (5 bases). The length of the CDR3 is 16 residues. Germline assignment: CDR1 SGDLS and CDR2 YYNGEE. V dropped 3 bases and J dropped 5 bases, with 20 bases sitting between them. Supplemented by reference TRBV9 and TRBJ1-2, the full variable domain reads DSGVTQTPKHLITATGQRVTLRCSPRSGDLSVYWYQQSLDQGLQFLIQYYNGEERAKGNILERFSAQQFPDLHSELNLSSLELGDSALYFCASSATGTTMVYGYTFGSGTRLTVV.